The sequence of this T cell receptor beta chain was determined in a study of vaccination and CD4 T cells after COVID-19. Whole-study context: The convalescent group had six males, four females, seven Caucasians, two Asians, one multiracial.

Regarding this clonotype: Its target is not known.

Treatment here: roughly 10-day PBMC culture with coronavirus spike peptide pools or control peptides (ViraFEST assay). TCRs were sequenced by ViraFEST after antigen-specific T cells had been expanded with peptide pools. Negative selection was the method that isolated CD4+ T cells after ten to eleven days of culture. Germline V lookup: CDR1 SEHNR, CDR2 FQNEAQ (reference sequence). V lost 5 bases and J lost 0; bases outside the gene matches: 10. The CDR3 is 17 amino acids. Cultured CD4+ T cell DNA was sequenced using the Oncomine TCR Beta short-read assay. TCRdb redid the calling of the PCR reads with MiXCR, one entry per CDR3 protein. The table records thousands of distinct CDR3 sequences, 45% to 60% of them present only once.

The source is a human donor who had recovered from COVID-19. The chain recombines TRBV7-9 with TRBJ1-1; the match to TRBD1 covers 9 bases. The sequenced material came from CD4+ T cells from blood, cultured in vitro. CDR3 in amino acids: CASSPVGTGFMNTEAFF. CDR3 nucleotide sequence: TGTGCCAGCAGCCCAGTGGGGACAGGGTTCATGAACACTGAAGCTTTCTTT.